This T cell receptor beta chain is drawn from a study of identical twins. Study-wide results and limits: Less excess twin sharing appeared in beta out-of-frame sequences.

TCRdb independently ran MiXCR on the 5' RACE reads; one entry per CDR3 protein. The sample consists of about 250,000 distinct CDR3 sequences, approximately 8.6% of them appearing once. The germline CDR1 and CDR2 sequences are SEHNR and FQNEAQ (reference sequence). V lost 4 bases to trimming and J lost 3 bases, with 10 bases between them. The CDR3 loop spans 13 amino acids. Points on this clonotype: The antigen is undetermined.

This same sample was also part of a study on yellow fever vaccine responses in identical twins. That paper adds: Twins' vaccine T cell responses reportedly seemed partly convergent and partly personalized.

J is TRBJ2-7 and V is TRBV7-9; D gene unclear. The sequencing sample was made of CD8+ T cells sorted from blood. The receptor was derived from a young woman in good health. Here the CDR3 DNA reads TGTGCCAGCAGCTCAAAGGTCAGCTACGAGCAGTACTTC. Encoded protein: CASSSKVSYEQYF.